One sample yielded the 16 T cell receptor beta chains listed below, sequenced in a study of shared clonotypes between healthy human individuals. Sequenced by immunoSEQ multiplex PCR; TCRdb stores in-frame clones only, minus some. The sample includes about 1 million clones, about 74% of them seen just once. The sample consisted of memory CD4+ T cells sorted from blood. Subset specified: CD45RA-negative fraction. All receptors derive from a man younger than 30 in good health.

V gene TRBV11-2 combines with J gene TRBJ2-2; D gene unclear. V lost 3 bases and J lost 7, with 9 bases in between. Per the germline V gene, CDR1 is SGHAT and CDR2 is FQNNGV. CDR3 length: 13 amino acids. CDR3 region: CASSFHLGGELFF. The CDR3 DNA reads TGTGCCAGCAGCTTTCACTTAGGCGGGGAGCTGTTTTTT.

The V and J genes are TRBV2 and TRBJ2-2; D not certain. V lost 2 bases to trimming and J lost 1 base, with 5 bases between them. CDR1 and CDR2 (germline): SNHLY, FYNNEI. The CDR3 sequence is 14 residues long. CDR3 sequence: CASSEFQNTGELFF. The DNA of the CDR3 is TGTGCCAGCAGTGAATTTCAGAACACCGGGGAGCTGTTTTTT.

This chain uses TRBV2 with TRBJ2-3; TRBD2 is a possible D gene (6 bases). The germline CDR1 and CDR2 sequences are SNHLY and FYNNEI. The CDR3 has 16 residues. V lost 8 bases, J lost 0 bases, and 18 bases lay in between. The CDR3: CASGPGTSFSTDTQYF. CDR3 DNA sequence: TGTGCCAGCGGACCCGGGACTTCCTTTAGCACAGATACGCAGTATTTT. Complete variable domain (other parts from reference TRBV2 and TRBJ2-3): EPEVTQTPSHQVTQMGQEVILRCVPISNHLYFYWYRQILGQKVEFLVSFYNNEISEKSEIFDDQFSVERPDGSNFTLKIRSTKLEDSAMYFCASGPGTSFSTDTQYFGPGTRLTVL.

This clone came up a few times. The DNA for the CDR3 is TGTGCCAGCAGTTTACGAGGGTTATCGGGGGACAGCTACGAGCAGTACTTC. Translating it yields CASSLRGLSGDSYEQYF. The rearrangement joins TRBV7-2 to TRBJ2-7; tentative D call: TRBD1 (7 bases). The V gene lost 6 bases and the J gene lost 3 bases, with 24 bases spanning the gap. The CDR3 covers 17 residues. The V gene's germline CDR1 is SGHTA and CDR2 FQGNSA.

This chain uses TRBV12-5 with TRBJ2-1; TRBD2 matches 10 bases. Germline V gene sequence: CDR1 LGHNT, CDR2 FRNRAP. Trimming at V came to 5 bases and at J to 0 bases, leaving 7 bases not matched to a gene. The CDR3 extends over 17 amino acids. This CDR3 is CASGPPAGGDSYNEQFF. CDR3 nucleotide sequence: TGTGCTAGTGGTCCCCCAGCGGGAGGGGACTCCTACAATGAGCAGTTCTTC.

The chain carries TRBV18 and TRBJ2-2; no clear D gene. The CDR3 spans 14 residues. The V gene's germline CDR1 is KGHSH and CDR2 LQKENI. The V end lost 5 bases, the J end lost 3 bases, and 10 bases lay between the germline ends. CDR3 DNA sequence: TGTGCCAGCTCATTTCGACAAGACACCGGGGAGCTGTTTTTT. It translates to CASSFRQDTGELFF.

The rearrangement links TRBV18 to TRBJ2-5; tentatively, D is TRBD2 (6 bases). V was clipped by 5 bases and J by 5 bases, with 12 bases between them. This CDR3 comprises 13 residues. CDR1 is KGHSH and CDR2 is LQKENI in the germline V gene. The CDR3, as DNA: TGTGCCAGCTCATCCGGGAGCGGTGAGACCCAGTACTTC. This sequence encodes CASSSGSGETQYF.

The genes are TRBV30 and TRBJ1-2; the match to TRBD1 covers 7 bases. Looked up from germline, CDR1 is GTSNPN and CDR2 is SVGIG (reference sequence). The CDR3 has 16 residues. With 1 base clipped from V and 3 bases from J, the junction kept 11 bases outside the gene matches. DNA for the CDR3: TGTGCCTGGAGTGCCCCCGCATACAGGGGACACTATGGCTACACCTTC. It codes for CAWSAPAYRGHYGYTF.

The chain uses TRBV19 and TRBJ2-7; TRBD1 aligns across 9 bases. Germline values: CDR1 LNHDA, CDR2 SQIVND (reference sequence). V was pared by 4 bases and J by 2 bases, with 9 bases of the junction left unmatched. The CDR3 runs to 16 residues. The CDR3: CASSTQRQGGPYEQYF. CDR3 DNA: TGTGCCAGTAGTACCCAAAGACAGGGGGGACCCTACGAGCAGTACTTC.

The CDR3 DNA sequence: TGTGCCAGCAGCCTCCGACAGGGTTGGTTCGATGAGCAGTTCTTC. Residues: CASSLRQGWFDEQFF. The chain recombines TRBV14 with TRBJ2-1, with 7 bases aligning to TRBD1. Germline CDR1 and CDR2: SGHDN and FVKESK. With V trimmed by 4 bases and J by 8 bases, 11 bases remained unmatched. The CDR3 has 15 amino acids.

The rearrangement links TRBV2 to TRBJ1-5; D gene unclear. V gave up 1 base and J gave up 5 bases, with 3 bases separating them. This CDR3 spans 12 amino acids. Germline loops: CDR1 SNHLY, CDR2 FYNNEI. The CDR3, as DNA: TGTGCCAGCAGTGAAGGGGATCAGCCCCAGCATTTT. Translating it yields CASSEGDQPQHF.

This clone was counted only a few times. V is TRBV19 and J is TRBJ2-2; 9 bases fit TRBD2. CDR1 and CDR2 (germline): LNHDA, SQIVND (reference sequence). The V and J ends lost 6 bases and 7 bases, in that order; junction bases with no gene match: 12. This CDR3 is 16 amino acids long. This CDR3 reads CASRRKASGTGGELFF. As DNA, the CDR3 is TGTGCCAGTAGGAGGAAGGCTAGCGGGACGGGCGGGGAGCTGTTTTTT.

The count of this clone is one. The gene calls are TRBV5-1 and TRBJ2-7, with D possibly being TRBD2 (7 bases). V lost 7 bases, J lost 7 bases, and 24 bases lay in between. The V gene's germline CDR1 is SGHRS and CDR2 YFSETQ. CDR3 length: 15 amino acids. The CDR3 DNA is TGCGCCAGCTCAGTAGGGGGGGACTTCCCGGGAGAGCAGTACTTC. Its translation: CASSVGGDFPGEQYF. The full variable domain, its missing parts supplied by reference TRBV5-1 and TRBJ2-7, is KAGVTQTPRYLIKTRGQQVTLSCSPISGHRSVSWYQQTPGQGLQFLFEYFSETQRNKGNFPGRFSGRQFSNSRSEMNVSTLELGDSALYLCASSVGGDFPGEQYFGPGTRLTVT.

Concerning this clone itself: The same CDR3 is also encoded by other DNA sequences in this sample. This sequence joins TRBV11-3 and TRBJ2-1; TRBD1 might be the D (5 bases). Germline loops: CDR1 SGHNT, CDR2 YENEEA. V dropped 5 bases and J dropped 3 bases, with 11 bases sitting between them. The CDR3 is 14 residues long. For the CDR3, the DNA is TGTGCCAGCAGCCTTCAGGGTAGCTACAATGAGCAGTTCTTC. It codes for CASSLQGSYNEQFF. The full variable domain, its missing parts supplied by reference TRBV11-3 and TRBJ2-1, is EAGVVQSPRYKIIEKKQPVAFWCNPISGHNTLYWYLQNLGQGPELLIRYENEEAVDDSQLPKDRFSAERLKGVDSTLKIQPAELGDSAVYLCASSLQGSYNEQFFGPGTRLTVL.

The chain combines TRBV28 with TRBJ2-1; the D gene is possibly TRBD2 (7 bases). The germline CDR1 and CDR2 sequences are MDHEN and SYDVKM. This CDR3 contains 14 residues. V was pared by 3 bases and J by 8 bases, with 14 bases between. The CDR3 protein is CASSFSGGRDEQFF. CDR3 in DNA: TGTGCCAGCAGTTTCTCGGGGGGCCGGGATGAGCAGTTCTTC.

The J gene is TRBJ1-6, the V gene TRBV6-1; a weak D match, TRBD1 (6 bases). With 4 bases removed from V and 8 bases from J, the gap between germline ends came to 12 bases. Germline V gene sequence: CDR1 MNHNS, CDR2 SASEGT. The CDR3 extends over 14 amino acids. The CDR3 is CASSVQGGDSPLHF. The CDR3 nucleotides are TGTGCCAGCAGTGTACAGGGAGGGGATTCACCCCTCCACTTT.